The T cell receptor (beta chain) under discussion was sequenced for a study of shared clonotypes between healthy human individuals. The assay was immunoSEQ multiplex PCR, and TCRdb's table has in-frame clones only and misses some. In the table there are approximately 980,000 clones, 70% to 85% of which are singletons. The trim removed 6 bases at V and 4 bases at J, leaving 6 bases unmatched. The CDR3 is made up of 15 amino acids. CDR1 is SGDLS, CDR2 YYNGEE, per germline. The TCR originated in a young man in good health. Sequenced input: memory CD4+ T cells sorted from blood. Stated subset: CD45RA-negative fraction. V usage is TRBV9 and J usage is TRBJ2-1; TRBD2 aligns across 11 bases. CDR3 DNA sequence: TGTGCCAGCACCCAAACTAGCGGGGGTTACAATGAGCAGTTCTTC. The encoded protein is CASTQTSGGYNEQFF.